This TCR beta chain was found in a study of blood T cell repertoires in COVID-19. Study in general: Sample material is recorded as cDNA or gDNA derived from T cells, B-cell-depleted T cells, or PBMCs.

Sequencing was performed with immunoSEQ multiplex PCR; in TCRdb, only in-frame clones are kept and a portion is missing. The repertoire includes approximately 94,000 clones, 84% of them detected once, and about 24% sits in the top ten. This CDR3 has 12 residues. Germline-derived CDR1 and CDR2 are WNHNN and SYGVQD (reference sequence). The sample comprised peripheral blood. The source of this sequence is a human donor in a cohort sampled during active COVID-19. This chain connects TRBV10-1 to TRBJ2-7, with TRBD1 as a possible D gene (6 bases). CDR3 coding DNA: TGCGCTACCGGGACAAGCTCCTACGAGCAGTACTTC. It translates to CATGTSSYEQYF.